Presented here are 24 T cell receptor beta chains from one specimen sequenced in a study of tumor-infiltrating lymphocytes in primary liver carcinoma. Starting material for RNA and DNA co-extraction consisted of roughly 19-34 mg of unsorted bulk tissue. A constant-region primer primed TCR beta cDNA synthesis from roughly 500 ng of total RNA. Modified slightly, ARM-PCR produced TCR beta libraries over three nested multiplex PCR rounds. TRBV1-TRBV30 forward primers paired with a C-beta reverse primer drove the first two PCR rounds, around 9 cycles each. TCRdb re-called the multiplex PCR reads with MiXCR, one entry per CDR3 protein. The data hold some 40,000 distinct CDR3 sequences, with roughly 80% observed a single time. Material: tumor-adjacent normal liver tissue. These receptors were collected from a man aged 35 to 55 with primary liver carcinoma and hepatitis B virus infection.

On this clonotype itself: Compared with germline, one end of the junction differs, possibly owing to a read error. The rearrangement uses TRBV29-1 and TRBJ2-2, with a weak D call TRBD2 (6 bases). In germline, CDR1 is SQVTM, CDR2 ANQGSEA. CDR3 length: 15 amino acids. The CDR3 region is CSVRTNAANTGELFF. The CDR3 DNA reads as TGTAGCGTTAGGACTAACGCGGCGAACACCGGGGAGCTGTTTTTT.

As for this clonotype: A read error is likely, as this CDR3 ends without the conserved phenylalanine or tryptophan. This sequence joins TRBV6-6 and TRBJ1-5; TRBD1 is a possible D gene (5 bases). This CDR3 contains 15 residues. Germline assignment: CDR1 MNHNY and CDR2 SVGAGI (reference sequence). The CDR3 DNA follows: TGTGCCACCACTCGGGGGGATCTTAGCAATCAGCCTCAGCATCTT. Translating it yields CATTRGDLSNQPQHL.

This clonotype was observed a few times. At one boundary the junction diverges from the germline segment, which might be a read error. The V and J genes are TRBV30 and TRBJ1-1; D not resolved. Looked up from germline, CDR1 is GTSNPN and CDR2 is SVGIG (reference sequence). This CDR3 is 12 amino acids long. Written as DNA, the CDR3 is TGTGCCTGGAAGGGCGATAACACTGAAGCTTACTTT. Residues: CAWKGDNTEAYF.

Note on this clonotype: One end of the junction varies from germline; a read error may be responsible. The rearrangement links TRBV11-1 to TRBJ2-4; 12 nucleotides line up with TRBD2. This CDR3 has 17 amino acids. CDR1 SGHAT and CDR2 FQDESV come from the germline V gene (reference sequence). The CDR3 protein is CAGSFPGTSGSKNIKYF. In DNA, the CDR3 is TGTGCCGGCAGCTTTCCCGGGACTAGCGGGTCCAAAAACATTAAGTACTTC.

The J gene is TRBJ2-7, the V gene TRBV7-2; 9 positions agree with TRBD1. The CDR3 runs to 14 residues. V gave up 5 bases and J gave up 3 bases; unmatched junction bases: 5. Germline assignment: CDR1 SGHTA and CDR2 FQGNSA. In DNA, the CDR3 is TGTGCCAGCAGCCTATCGACAGGGGGCTACGAGCAGTACTTC. Translating it yields CASSLSTGGYEQYF.

A word on this clonotype: At one end, the junction sequence differs from germline, possibly due to a read error. The chain employs TRBV29-1 and TRBJ2-2, with D perhaps matching TRBD2 (5 bases). The germline CDR1 and CDR2 sequences are SQVTM and ANQGSEA. The length of the CDR3 is 14 residues. CDR3 sequence (DNA): TGCAGCGTACTGAGCAGCCTGAACACCGAGGAGGTGTTTTTT. Translating it yields CSVLSSLNTEEVFF.

On this clonotype itself: Its ends do not fully match the called genes, so a read error is possible. The chain joins TRBV20-1 to TRBJ2-1; 9 nucleotides align to TRBD1. Per the germline V gene, CDR1 is DFQATT and CDR2 is SNEGSKA (reference sequence). There are 15 residues in the CDR3. The CDR3 region has the DNA TGCAGTGTTAGACACTTGGGGACAGGGATCTCTGAGCAGTTCTTC. The encoded protein is CSVRHLGTGISEQFF.

The chain recombines TRBV7-8 with TRBJ1-5; D is possibly TRBD1 (5 bases). Germline CDR1 SGHVS, CDR2 FQNEAQ. The CDR3 covers 17 residues. The ends were cut back, 5 bases at V and 7 bases at J, with 24 bases in the middle. The CDR3 sequence is CASSPMLMVTNRQPQHF. The CDR3 bases are TGTGCCAGCAGCCCGATGTTGATGGTGACCAACAGGCAGCCCCAGCATTTT.

This clonotype showed up just once. At one boundary the junction diverges from the germline segment, which might be a read error. The chain is built from TRBV6-2 or TRBV6-3 and TRBJ2-5; 8 bases map to TRBD2. The CDR3 loop spans 15 amino acids. The V gene's germline CDR1 is MNHEY and CDR2 SVGEGT. The CDR3 loop reads CTSSPLLAGGDTQYF. The CDR3 coding sequence is TGTACCAGCAGCCCTCTGCTAGCGGGCGGAGATACCCAGTACTTC.

With respect to this clonotype: At one end the junction does not follow the germline gene, possibly because of a read error. This CDR3 reads CVSSMGGDRGIPLSGANILTF. In nucleotides, the CDR3 is TGTGTCAGCAGCATGGGGGGAGACAGGGGCATTCCCCTCTCTGGGGCCAACATCCTGACTTTC. The genes are TRBV11-2 and TRBJ2-6; TRBD1 agrees at 8 bases. The CDR3 length is 21 residues. Germline CDR1 SGHAT, CDR2 FQNNGV.

As regards this clonotype: The junction shows a germline mismatch at one end, possibly a read error. The chain links TRBV28 to TRBJ2-7, with D maybe TRBD2 (5 bases). In germline, CDR1 is MDHEN, CDR2 SYDVKM. This CDR3 is 17 amino acids long. CDR3 amino acids: CASRVSTDLVGEYEHYF. CDR3 DNA: TGTGCCAGCAGGGTCTCTACCGATCTAGTGGGAGAGTACGAGCACTACTTC.

This clonotype showed up just once. As the CDR3 is not closed by the conserved phenylalanine or tryptophan, this likely results from a read error. This chain joins TRBV7-9 and TRBJ2-5; D gene uncertain. This CDR3 is built from 11 residues. Germline values: CDR1 SEHNR, CDR2 FQNEAQ (reference sequence). The CDR3 sequence: CPSSLKVTQYL. The DNA of the CDR3 is TGTCCCAGCAGCCTGAAAGTGACCCAGTACCTC.

The count of this clonotype is one. At one of its ends the junction is not consistent with the germline gene, which may arise from a read error. The rearrangement joins TRBV12-3 or TRBV12-4 to TRBJ1-2; unclear D gene. The CDR3 has 13 residues. The CDR3 sequence: CSSSLVVDYGYTF. DNA for the CDR3: TGTTCCAGCAGTTTAGTAGTAGACTATGGCTACACCTTC.

In the case of this clonotype: This CDR3 is missing its conserved last phenylalanine or tryptophan, likely due to a read error. The chain has TRBV11-2 and TRBJ2-5; D ambiguous. Trimming removed 4 bases from V and 6 bases from J, with 18 bases in between. Germline assignment: CDR1 SGHAT and CDR2 FQNNGV. This CDR3 is 15 amino acids long. The CDR3 loop reads CASSSVGLVPKTQYY. The CDR3 DNA reads as TGTGCCAGCAGCTCCGTCGGGCTAGTCCCAAAGACCCAGTACTAC.

Remarks on this clonotype: Compared with germline, one end of the junction differs, possibly owing to a read error. The chain couples TRBV4-3 to TRBJ2-3, with D possibly TRBD2 on 7 matching bases. The CDR3 is 15 amino acids. Germline CDR1 LGHNA, CDR2 YSLEER. The CDR3 is CVSSLRKGGTDTQYF. The CDR3 DNA reads TGCGTCAGCAGCCTCCGAAAGGGGGGGACAGATACGCAGTATTTT.

This clonotype was picked up a small number of times. The J gene is TRBJ1-1, the V gene TRBV29-1; D may be TRBD1 (5 bases). The length of the CDR3 is 15 residues. Per the germline V gene, CDR1 is SQVTM and CDR2 is ANQGSEA. Trimming removed 8 bases from V and 0 bases from J, with 19 bases in between. As DNA, the CDR3 is TGCAGCATCGGCGCAGGGTGGGGTGTGAACACTGAAGCTTTCTTT. Its translation is CSIGAGWGVNTEAFF.

The chain joins TRBV4-3 to TRBJ1-2, with D unclear. Germline values: CDR1 LGHNA, CDR2 YSLEER. The CDR3 has 13 residues. The V end was cut by 1 base, the J end by 2 bases, with 5 bases between. Here the CDR3 reads CASSQAGNYGYTF. In DNA, the CDR3 is TGCGCCAGCAGCCAAGCCGGAAACTATGGCTACACCTTC.

As regards this clonotype: A read error may account for a junction end that differs from germline. The gene calls are TRBV19 and TRBJ2-1, with TRBD2 as a possible D gene (5 bases). This CDR3 region has 12 residues. Germline CDR1 and CDR2: LNHDA and SQIVND (reference sequence). CDR3 amino acids: CARSIGASEQFF. DNA of the CDR3: TGTGCCAGAAGTATAGGAGCTAGCGAGCAGTTCTTC.

This clonotype was seen a few times. The chain is built from TRBV30 and TRBJ2-1; 8 bases are shared with TRBD2. Trimming took 1 base from V and 6 from J; bases not matched to a gene: 11. Germline V gene sequence: CDR1 GTSNPN, CDR2 SVGIG (reference sequence). CDR3 size: 16 residues. The CDR3 loop reads CAWSARPSGLSNEQFF. CDR3 sequence (DNA): TGTGCCTGGAGTGCCAGGCCTAGCGGGCTTAGCAATGAGCAGTTCTTC. The full variable domain, completed using reference TRBV30 and TRBJ2-1, is SQTIHQWPATLVQPVGSPLSLECTVEGTSNPNLYWYRQAAGRGLQLLFYSVGIGQISSEVPQNLSASRPQDRQFILSSKKLLLSDSGFYLCAWSARPSGLSNEQFFGPGTRLTVL.

With respect to this clonotype: Given the absence of the conserved phenylalanine or tryptophan at the CDR3 end, a read error is likely. V usage is TRBV30 and J usage is TRBJ2-3, with 8 bases matching TRBD2. Germline V gene lookup returns CDR1 GTSNPN and CDR2 SVGIG (reference sequence). Trimming removed 1 base from V and 4 bases from J; junction bases left unmatched: 7. The CDR3 runs 15 residues. The CDR3 DNA is TGTGCCTGGAGTGGGACAAGCGGGAGAGCAGATACGCAGTATTAT. Amino acids: CAWSGTSGRADTQYY.

This clonotype was counted between two and nine times. The rearrangement joins TRBV7-3 to TRBJ2-1, with D possibly TRBD1 on 6 matching bases. V lost 5 bases to trimming and J lost 8 bases, with 19 bases between them. The germline gives CDR1 SGHTA, CDR2 FQGTGA. This CDR3 spans 15 amino acids. The CDR3 DNA sequence: TGTGCCAGCAGCCCAGGGACATGGAGTGGGTATGAGCAGTTCTTC. Protein product: CASSPGTWSGYEQFF.

This clonotype was recorded a few times. This may come from a read error, since a much larger clone is one base off. The rearrangement joins TRBV30 to TRBJ1-5; 8 bases map to TRBD1. J lost 6 bases, V lost 8 bases, and 6 bases had no gene match. Germline CDR1 GTSNPN, CDR2 SVGIG (reference sequence). The CDR3 sequence is 12 residues long. This CDR3 reads CALGQGGQPQHF. In DNA form, the CDR3 reads TGTGCCCTTGGACAGGGCGGTCAGCCCCAGCATTTT.

This clonotype was seen a single time. Compared with germline, one end of the junction differs, possibly owing to a read error. The chain has TRBV11-2 and TRBJ2-4; 7 nucleotides align to TRBD1. The germline CDR1 and CDR2 sequences are SGHAT and FQNNGV. This CDR3 spans 14 amino acids. The CDR3, as DNA: TGTCCCAGCAGCTCCGGAACAGGGGATAACATTCAGTGCTTC. Its protein is CPSSSGTGDNIQCF.

A word on this clonotype: One end of the junction does not line up with germline, which may come from a read error. The gene calls are TRBV12-3 or TRBV12-4 and TRBJ2-7; a weak D match, TRBD1 (6 bases). The CDR3 is made up of 13 amino acids. CDR3 bases: TGTGCCAACAGTCTCGGACAGAACAACGAGCAGTACTTC. Its protein is CANSLGQNNEQYF.